This T cell receptor beta chain was retrieved from a study of a mutant IDH1 vaccine in newly diagnosed glioma. Study details: Patients were given eight vaccinations, scheduled in weeks 1, 3, 5, 7, 11, 15, 19 and 23.

The method was immunoSEQ multiplex PCR; TCRdb's version includes in-frame clones alone and lacks a portion of them. Among about 65,000 clones, more than 75% were seen once, and the ten largest hold roughly 3.9%. Time point denoted: week 23, last vaccination. Each dose of the vaccine consisted of 300 ug of mutant IDH1 20-mer peptide, with topical imiquimod. Concerning this clone: The antigen remains undetermined.

The CDR3 spans 15 residues. Germline loops: CDR1 SEHNR, CDR2 FQNEAQ (reference sequence). V was shortened by 1 base and J by 1 base, with 10 bases between the two germline ends. The material sequenced was PBMCs, taken from a glioma patient whose treatment included an IDH1 peptide vaccine. V is TRBV7-9 and J is TRBJ2-5; D is ambiguous. This clonotype was obtained from a man aged 25 to 40 with glioma. CDR3 in DNA: TGTGCCAGCAGCTTAGACAGTTGGTCCCAAGAGACCCAGTACTTC. This translates into CASSLDSWSQETQYF.